This TCR beta chain was captured in a study of T cells in Graves' hyperthyroidism and ophthalmopathy. Findings and caveats of the study: For ophthalmopathy, model prediction preceded onset by a median about 6.2 months. Within blood appeared most thyroid clonotypes that had expanded above 0.001.

Exclusion followed for patients with uncontrolled infection, other autoimmune disease, pregnancy or lactation. Diagnostic decisions used clinical symptoms, serum thyroxine and TRAb, thyroid ultrasound and orbital computed tomography. TCR beta CDR3 sequences were amplified from RNA transcripts. In the first-round RT-PCR of the TCR CDR3, the HTBI primer set was used. TCRdb passed the multiplex PCR reads through MiXCR, listing each CDR3 protein once. This table has about 840,000 distinct CDR3 sequences, 35% to 45% appearing once. The germline V and J ends were trimmed by 5 bases and 5 bases, with 13 bases remaining between them. This CDR3 has 14 residues. Germline CDR1 and CDR2: SGHTA and FQGNSA. This clonotype was seen many times. No antigen is known for it.

The V gene is TRBV7-2, the J gene TRBJ1-3; D is uncertain. Source material: blood. The TCR comes from a man younger than 35 with Graves' hyperthyroidism. CDR3 sequence (DNA): TGTGCCAGCAGCCAGGAGTTCTCGAGAAACACCATATATTTT. Translation gives CASSQEFSRNTIYF. Variable domain in full (rest from reference TRBV7-2 and TRBJ1-3): GAGVSQSPSNKVTEKGKDVELRCDPISGHTALYWYRQSLGQGLEFLIYFQGNSAPDKSGLPSDRFSAERTGGSVSTLTIQRTQQEDSAVYLCASSQEFSRNTIYFGEGSWLTVV.